This T cell receptor (beta chain) derives from a study of CD8 T cells in Susac syndrome. With V trimmed by 1 base and J by 1 base, 7 bases remained unmatched. CDR3 length equals 16 residues. The germline V gene encodes CDR1 DFQATT and CDR2 SNEGSKA (reference sequence). Random hexamers primed reverse transcription of about 0.45 to 1 ug RNA. Across 54 Vbeta and 13 Jbeta, immunoSEQ multiplex PCR amplified TCR beta CDR3. TCRdb processed the immunoSEQ multiplex PCR reads anew with MiXCR; each CDR3 protein has one entry. This table holds more than 120,000 distinct CDR3 sequences, around 94% found once. The count of this clonotype is one.

The sequence came from a human donor in good health. The chain combines TRBV20-1 with TRBJ1-5, with 7 bases lining up with TRBD1. The material sequenced was CD4+ T cells from PBMCs. The CDR3 sequence: CSARVGGGISNQPQHF. The CDR3 DNA follows: TGCAGTGCTAGAGTAGGAGGGGGCATAAGCAATCAGCCCCAGCATTTT.